This record covers a single TCR beta chain. The sample comes from a study of blood T cell repertoires in COVID-19. About the research overall: Material from acute and convalescent COVID-19 was sourced from the United States, Italy and Spain.

CDR1 KGHSH and CDR2 LQKENI come from the germline V gene. V lost 5 bases, J lost 4 bases, and 14 bases lay in between. The length of the CDR3 is 14 residues. As handled by the study authors: Using reference gene primer amplification, nucleated cell counts were estimated. Assay used: immunoSEQ multiplex PCR; TCRdb lists only in-frame clones, some missing. V and J calls and clone size come straight from that table; D and trimming were deduced from the DNA. The sample records some 200,000 clones, 84% being singletons. Specimen: peripheral blood. The chain links TRBV18 to TRBJ1-1; D is uncertain. The receptor was isolated from a woman in her thirties who had recovered from COVID-19. The CDR3 region has the DNA TGTGCCAGCTCATCAGAGTCCGGAGGCACTGAAGCTTTCTTT. Translating it yields CASSSESGGTEAFF.